This T cell receptor beta chain was sequenced in a study of blood T cells in healthy people across ages. Every donor gave approximately 10 milliliters of peripheral blood. About this clonotype itself: The target antigen is unknown.

A second PCR of roughly 7 to 11 cycles used a sample-barcoded 5' primer and a J-beta primer mix. With 12 random nucleotides, a template-switch adaptor tagged each individual cDNA molecule. TCRdb fed the 5' RACE reads into MiXCR, producing one record per CDR3 protein. The sample includes about 1.4 million distinct CDR3 sequences, 59% seen only once; the top ten take about 6.3%. Study-level points and caveats: Lack of knowledge of donor CMV status possibly confounded expanded clonotype changes.

The TCR comes from a man in his late teens or twenties in good health. The sequencing sample was made of blood.

The CDR3 DNA reads TGTGCCAGCAGCCAAGAGACCGGGACAGGGATTTACGAGCAGTACTTC. Protein: CASSQETGTGIYEQYF. The chain links TRBV3-1 to TRBJ2-7; 9 bases match TRBD1. CDR1 is LGHDT and CDR2 is YNNKEL in the germline V gene (reference sequence). This CDR3 has 16 residues. After removal of 0 bases from V and 4 bases from J, the junction contained 7 bases not matched to a gene.